This T cell receptor (beta chain) was identified during a study of beta chain features in type 1 diabetes. Reverse transcribing all isolated RNA meant expressed TCRB transcripts were sequenced. The repertoire was sequenced with immunoSEQ multiplex PCR; TCRdb's copy has only in-frame clones and lacks some. The repertoire includes some 200,000 clones, roughly a tenth of them detected once, and less than 1.5% sits in the top ten. As to this clone: The antigen is undetermined.

The CDR3 has 13 amino acids. Germline CDR1 is GTSNPN and CDR2 is SVGIG (reference sequence). Trimming took off 0 bases at V and 10 bases at J, with 12 bases between the two ends. Study results and caveats: For patients, the naive, central memory and Treg TCRB repertoires appeared more alike than for healthy donors. It was not settled here whether HLA type affects TCRB rearrangement.

The sample was central memory CD4+ T cells from blood. The chain joins TRBV30 to TRBJ1-4; D is unclear. This TCR came from a young man in good health. The CDR3, as DNA: TGTGCCTGGAGTGTAACGGGAATGGGAAAACTGTTTTTT. Its translation is CAWSVTGMGKLFF.